A single sample is the source of the 24 T cell receptor beta chains below, sequenced in a study of CD8 T cells in Susac syndrome. The authors reverse transcribed roughly 0.5 to 1 ug RNA with random hexamers. TCRdb recomputed calls from the immunoSEQ multiplex PCR reads with MiXCR, one row per CDR3 protein. The table lists roughly 120,000 distinct CDR3 sequences, approximately 96% of them singletons. The sequenced sample was CD4+ T cells from PBMCs. These receptors came from a human donor in good health.

This chain connects TRBV6-2 or TRBV6-3 to TRBJ2-3; D call uncertain. Trimming took off 4 bases at V and 3 bases at J, with 11 bases between the two ends. The CDR3 consists of 14 residues. Germline V gene data show CDR1 as MNHEY and CDR2 as SVGEGT. CDR3 residues: CASSSSWLTDTQYF. CDR3 nucleotides: TGTGCCAGCAGTTCGAGCTGGTTGACAGATACGCAGTATTTT.

This chain connects TRBV4-2 to TRBJ1-4, with D possibly TRBD1 on 5 matching bases. V lost 0 bases and J 0 bases, leaving 5 bases between the germline ends. This CDR3 spans 15 amino acids. Germline CDR1 reads LGHNA; CDR2 reads YNFKEQ. The DNA for the CDR3 is TGTGCCAGCAGCCAAGAAGGGGCAACTAATGAAAAACTGTTTTTT. Translating it yields CASSQEGATNEKLFF.

The chain has TRBV18 and TRBJ2-4; the D gene is possibly TRBD2 (6 bases). V was trimmed by 3 bases and J by 8 bases, leaving 11 bases between them. CDR1 and CDR2 (germline): KGHSH, LQKENI. This CDR3 is built from 13 residues. The CDR3 DNA sequence: TGTGCCAGCTCACCGCGCGGGGCCCACATTCAGTACTTC. Its protein product is CASSPRGAHIQYF.

V usage is TRBV30 and J usage is TRBJ1-5, with a possible D match to TRBD1 (5 bases). V gave up 5 bases and J gave up 7 bases, with 12 bases separating them. This CDR3 is 12 amino acids long. Germline V CDR1 and CDR2: GTSNPN, SVGIG (reference sequence). The chain's CDR3 is CAWARVGQPQHF. The CDR3 DNA reads TGTGCCTGGGCCAGGGTGGGGCAGCCCCAGCATTTT.

The V call is TRBV5-1, the J call TRBJ2-7; 8 bases fit TRBD2. The CDR3 extends over 17 amino acids. With 4 bases clipped from V and 4 bases from J, the junction kept 16 bases outside the gene matches. Germline V lookup: CDR1 SGHRS, CDR2 YFSETQ. CDR3 region: CASSPGLRGGQPYEQYF. The DNA of the CDR3 is TGCGCCAGCAGCCCTGGATTACGGGGGGGGCAACCATACGAGCAGTACTTC.

V is TRBV9 and J is TRBJ1-3; D perhaps matches TRBD1 (5 bases). V was trimmed by 2 bases and J by 0 bases, leaving 9 bases between them. Germline CDR1 and CDR2: SGDLS and YYNGEE. The CDR3 contains 15 residues. Here the CDR3 DNA reads TGTGCCAGCAGCGTTGGGGGATCCTCTGGAAACACCATATATTTT. As protein: CASSVGGSSGNTIYF.

J is TRBJ2-7 and V is TRBV5-6, with D perhaps assigned TRBD1 or TRBD2 (5 bases each). Germline assignment: CDR1 SGHDT and CDR2 YYEEEE. With 6 bases removed from V and 0 bases from J, the gap between germline ends came to 13 bases. There are 14 residues in the CDR3. The CDR3 region is CASTSGPSSYEQYF. DNA for the CDR3: TGTGCCAGCACCTCGGGGCCTAGCTCCTACGAGCAGTACTTC. Using reference TRBV5-6 and TRBJ2-7 for the parts outside the CDR3, the full variable domain is DAGVTQSPTHLIKTRGQQVTLRCSPKSGHDTVSWYQQALGQGPQFIFQYYEEEERQRGNFPDRFSGHQFPNYSSELNVNALLLGDSALYLCASTSGPSSYEQYFGPGTRLTVT.

This rearrangement joins TRBV2 to TRBJ1-2; unclear D gene. Germline V gene sequence: CDR1 SNHLY, CDR2 FYNNEI. V lost 6 bases to trimming and J lost 0 bases, with 11 bases between them. The length of the CDR3 is 14 residues. The CDR3 sequence is CASRVTATNYGYTF. CDR3 DNA sequence: TGTGCCAGCAGAGTCACAGCAACTAACTATGGCTACACCTTC.

This chain uses TRBV29-1 with TRBJ2-2, with D perhaps given as TRBD1 or TRBD2 (5 bases each). Germline lookup yields CDR1 SQVTM and CDR2 ANQGSEA. The CDR3 is 13 residues long. The germline V and J ends were trimmed by 7 bases and 4 bases, with 13 bases remaining between them. The CDR3 DNA is TGCAGCGGAAAGGGACGGGGCACCGGGGAGCTGTTTTTT. Translated, it gives CSGKGRGTGELFF.

J is TRBJ2-7 and V is TRBV29-1; no firm D call. The CDR3 spans 11 residues. V shed 3 bases and J shed 2 bases, with 5 bases lying between them. Germline V gene sequence: CDR1 SQVTM, CDR2 ANQGSEA. CDR3 region: CSVESAYEQYF. In nucleotides, the CDR3 is TGCAGCGTTGAGTCCGCCTACGAGCAGTACTTC.

The chain is built from TRBV3-1 and TRBJ2-7, with unresolved D. The germline V gene has CDR1 LGHDT and CDR2 YNNKEL (reference sequence). Trimming removed 6 bases at V and 6 bases at J, with 12 bases between. This CDR3 spans 12 amino acids. The CDR3 loop reads CASRSKGGEQYF. The CDR3 DNA follows: TGTGCCAGCAGGTCTAAGGGTGGCGAGCAGTACTTC.

This chain connects TRBV4-2 to TRBJ1-5; D unclear. The CDR3 extends over 14 amino acids. Trimming shortened V by 1 base and J by 5 bases, and 9 bases separated the two germline ends. CDR1 and CDR2 from the germline V gene are LGHNA and YNFKEQ. The CDR3 here is CASSQGGVDQPQHF. CDR3 DNA sequence: TGTGCCAGCAGCCAAGGTGGAGTCGATCAGCCCCAGCATTTT.

This sequence joins TRBV6-5 and TRBJ2-4; D ambiguous. The V end was cut by 5 bases, the J end by 1 base, with 6 bases between. The CDR3 sequence is 13 residues long. Germline V CDR1 and CDR2: MNHEY, SVGAGI. The CDR3 loop is CASSTTAKNIQYF. CDR3 sequence (DNA): TGTGCCAGCAGTACTACCGCCAAAAACATTCAGTACTTC.

The chain has TRBV6-1 and TRBJ2-7, with D possibly being TRBD1 (5 bases). The germline V gene encodes CDR1 MNHNS and CDR2 SASEGT. The CDR3 has 14 residues. The ends were cut back, 5 bases at V and 4 bases at J, with 15 bases in the middle. CDR3 amino acids: CASSREDTTYEQYF. For the CDR3, the DNA is TGTGCCAGCAGTCGTGAGGACACAACTTACGAGCAGTACTTC.

This chain uses TRBV27 with TRBJ1-1; TRBD1 is a possible D gene (5 bases). CDR3 size: 16 residues. Germline loops: CDR1 MNHEY, CDR2 SMNVEV (reference sequence). Between the trimmed V and J ends, which lost 3 bases and 0 bases, there was a span of 14 bases. In DNA, the CDR3 is TGTGCCAGCAGTTTCTGGGGCAGACGAATGAACACTGAAGCTTTCTTT. It yields the protein CASSFWGRRMNTEAFF.

The gene calls are TRBV25-1 and TRBJ1-2; 10 bases align to TRBD1. Trimming took 4 bases from V and 4 from J; bases not matched to a gene: 6. This CDR3 spans 15 amino acids. The V gene's germline CDR1 is MGHDK and CDR2 SYGVNS. As DNA, the CDR3 is TGTGCCAGCAGTGGCCCCGGGACAGGGGTCTATGGCTACACCTTC. Its translation is CASSGPGTGVYGYTF.

The genes are TRBV29-1 and TRBJ1-1, with unresolved D. The CDR3 has 11 amino acids. Germline CDR1 is SQVTM and CDR2 is ANQGSEA. V was trimmed by 4 bases and J by 1 base, leaving 4 bases between them. The CDR3 DNA is TGCAGCGTTGTGGCGAACACTGAAGCTTTCTTT. Translating gives CSVVANTEAFF.

The V gene is TRBV27, the J gene TRBJ2-7, with 9 bases identical to TRBD1. Germline CDR1 reads MNHEY; CDR2 reads SMNVEV (reference sequence). The CDR3 runs 14 residues. After removal of 7 bases from V and 4 bases from J, the junction contained 8 bases not matched to a gene. The CDR3 DNA is TGTGCCAGCAAGTCGGGACAGGGCTCATACGAGCAGTACTTC. This sequence encodes CASKSGQGSYEQYF.

The rearrangement links TRBV11-2 to TRBJ1-3; 7 bases are shared with TRBD1. Germline V gene lookup returns CDR1 SGHAT and CDR2 FQNNGV. V shed 5 bases, J shed 0 bases, and the junction held 7 bases outside the gene matches. This CDR3 is 16 amino acids long. The CDR3, as DNA: TGTGCCAGCAGCCCATACAGGGGAAGCTCTGGAAACACCATATATTTT. Its protein product is CASSPYRGSSGNTIYF.

This rearrangement joins TRBV7-2 to TRBJ2-2; 11 bases match TRBD1. This CDR3 spans 15 amino acids. The V gene's germline CDR1 is SGHTA and CDR2 FQGNSA. Trimming took 5 bases from V and 6 from J; bases not matched to a gene: 5. The CDR3, as DNA: TGTGCCAGCAGCAGCAGGGGACAGGGGGCCGGGGAGCTGTTTTTT. The encoded protein is CASSSRGQGAGELFF.

This chain uses TRBV9 with TRBJ2-1, with D possibly being TRBD1 or TRBD2 (6 bases each). Germline CDR1 SGDLS, CDR2 YYNGEE. Trimming pared 2 bases from V and 1 base from J, leaving 13 bases between. The CDR3 is 16 residues long. The CDR3 spells CASSVSGGGSYNEQFF. Here the CDR3 DNA reads TGTGCCAGCAGCGTTTCCGGAGGGGGGTCCTACAATGAGCAGTTCTTC.

The rearrangement joins TRBV5-1 to TRBJ2-5; D gene unclear. The CDR3 length is 12 residues. Germline V gene lookup returns CDR1 SGHRS and CDR2 YFSETQ. V was trimmed by 4 bases and J by 2 bases, leaving 6 bases between them. The CDR3 sequence: CASSERQETQYF. The CDR3 nucleotides read TGCGCCAGCAGCGAAAGACAAGAGACCCAGTACTTC.

The chain joins TRBV19 to TRBJ2-7; the match to TRBD1 covers 10 bases. Germline assignment: CDR1 LNHDA and CDR2 SQIVND (reference sequence). The trim removed 3 bases at V and 5 bases at J, leaving 7 bases unmatched. The length of the CDR3 is 15 residues. The CDR3: CASSIRGQGIDEQYF. DNA of the CDR3: TGTGCCAGTAGTATTCGGGGACAGGGGATCGACGAGCAGTACTTC.

V is TRBV4-3 and J is TRBJ2-2; D ambiguous. The CDR3 totals 14 residues. Germline V CDR1 and CDR2: LGHNA, YSLEER. Between the trimmed V and J ends, which lost 1 base and 4 bases, there was a span of 7 bases. CDR3 bases: TGCGCCAGCAGCCAAGGGGCTTCCACCGGGGAGCTGTTTTTT. This gives the protein CASSQGASTGELFF.